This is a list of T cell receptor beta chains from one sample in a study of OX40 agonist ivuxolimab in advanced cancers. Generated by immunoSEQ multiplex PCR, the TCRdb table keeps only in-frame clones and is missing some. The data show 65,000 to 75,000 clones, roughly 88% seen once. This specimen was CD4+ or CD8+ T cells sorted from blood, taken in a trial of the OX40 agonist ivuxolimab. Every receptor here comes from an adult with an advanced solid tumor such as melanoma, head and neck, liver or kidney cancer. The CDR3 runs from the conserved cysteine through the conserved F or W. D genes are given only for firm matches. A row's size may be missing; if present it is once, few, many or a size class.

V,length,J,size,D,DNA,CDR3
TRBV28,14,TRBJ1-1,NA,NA,TGTGCCAGCAGTTCCTCCTCCGTCTACACTGAAGCTTTCTTT,CASSSSSVYTEAFF
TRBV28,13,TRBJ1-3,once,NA,TGTGCCAGCAGTGATTCAGGGGGAAACACCATATATTTT,CASSDSGGNTIYF
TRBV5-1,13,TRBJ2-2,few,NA,TGCGCCAGCAGCCTAACTACTGCCGGGGAGCTGTTTTTT,CASSLTTAGELFF
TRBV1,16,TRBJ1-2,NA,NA,TGCACCAGCAGACACAGTCTTGTGCGAAAGACCTATGGCTACACCTTC,CTSRHSLVRKTYGYTF
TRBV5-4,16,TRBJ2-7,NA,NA,TGTGCCAGCAGCTTACGGTTCGGGTCGAGCTCCTACGAGCAGTACTTC,CASSLRFGSSSYEQYF
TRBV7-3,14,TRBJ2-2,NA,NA,TGTGCCAGCAGCTTGAGAGGGAACACCGGGGAGCTGTTTTTT,CASSLRGNTGELFF
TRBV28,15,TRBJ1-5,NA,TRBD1,TGTGCCAGCAGCCGACAGGGGGGTAGCAATCAGCCCCAGCATTTT,CASSRQGGSNQPQHF
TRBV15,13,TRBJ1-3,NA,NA,TGTGCGTCGGGGCAGGCCTCTGGAAACACCATATATTTT,CASGQASGNTIYF
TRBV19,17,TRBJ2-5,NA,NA,TGTGCCAGTAGTATAACCCGTGGGCTGGAGGACCAAGAGACCCAGTACTTC,CASSITRGLEDQETQYF
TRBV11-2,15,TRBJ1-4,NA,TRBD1,TGTGCCAGCAGCTCCAACAGGGGAGGGGATGAAAAACTGTTTTTT,CASSSNRGGDEKLFF
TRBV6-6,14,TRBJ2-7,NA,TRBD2,TGTGCCAGCAGTTTCGGGACTAGCGGCTACGAGCAGTACTTC,CASSFGTSGYEQYF
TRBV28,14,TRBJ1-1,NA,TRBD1,TGTGCCAGCGAGACAGGGGGCTCGAACACTGAAGCTTTCTTT,CASETGGSNTEAFF
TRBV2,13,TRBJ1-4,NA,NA,TGTGCCAGCAGTTTAAGGTTAGGGGAAAAACTGTTTTTT,CASSLRLGEKLFF
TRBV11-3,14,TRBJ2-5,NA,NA,TGTGCCAGCAGCTTGGGGGGCTCCCAAGAGACCCAGTACTTC,CASSLGGSQETQYF
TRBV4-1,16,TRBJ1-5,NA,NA,TGCGCCAGCAGCCCCGACACCTCCTATAGCAATCAGCCCCAGCATTTT,CASSPDTSYSNQPQHF
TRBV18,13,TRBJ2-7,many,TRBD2,TGTGCCAGCTCACCAGGACTAGAGTACGAGCAGTACTTC,CASSPGLEYEQYF
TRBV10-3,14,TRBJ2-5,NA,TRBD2,TGTGCCATCAGTGAGACTAGCGCGGGGGAGACCCAGTACTTC,CAISETSAGETQYF
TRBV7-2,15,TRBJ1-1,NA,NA,TGTGCCAGCAGCTTAAGGGGAGTCGGGACCACTGAAGCTTTCTTT,CASSLRGVGTTEAFF
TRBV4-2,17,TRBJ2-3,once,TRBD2,TGTGCCAGCAGCCAGCAAACTAGCGGGGAGTACACAGATACGCAGTATTTT,CASSQQTSGEYTDTQYF
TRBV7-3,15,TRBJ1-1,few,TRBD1,TGTGCCAGCAGCCGGACAGGGGGGCCGAACACTGAAGCTTTCTTT,CASSRTGGPNTEAFF
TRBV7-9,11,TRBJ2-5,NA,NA,TGTGCCAGCAGCTCACCGAGGGCCCAGTACTTC,CASSSPRAQYF
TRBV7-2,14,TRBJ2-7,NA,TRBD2,TGTGCCAGCAGCAGCACTAGCGGATCCTACGAGCAGTACTTC,CASSSTSGSYEQYF